Below are 3 T cell receptor beta chains sequenced from a single sample in a study of glioma-infiltrating T cells. Amplification of TCR alpha and beta CDR3 regions from RNA used iRepertoire nested multiplex PCR. A single record per CDR3 protein comes from TCRdb applying MiXCR to the multiplex PCR reads. Among about 140,000 distinct CDR3 sequences listed, roughly two fifths were seen once. Sequencing was performed on glioma tissue, nonneoplastic brain tissue, or PBMCs (not recorded which). The receptors shown here come from a human donor with low-grade glioma or glioblastoma, undergoing nonglioma brain surgery, or in good health (not recorded which).

This chain connects TRBV5-1 to TRBJ2-1; D remains unclear. The CDR3 extends over 13 amino acids. Trimming pared 0 bases from V and 8 bases from J, leaving 9 bases between. From germline, CDR1 is SGHRS and CDR2 YFSETQ. CDR3 residues: CASSLESGHEQFF. The CDR3 region has the DNA TGCGCCAGCAGCTTGGAATCGGGCCATGAGCAGTTCTTC. Full variable domain (missing parts from reference TRBV5-1 and TRBJ2-1): KAGVTQTPRYLIKTRGQQVTLSCSPISGHRSVSWYQQTPGQGLQFLFEYFSETQRNKGNFPGRFSGRQFSNSRSEMNVSTLELGDSALYLCASSLESGHEQFFGPGTRLTVL.

Comments on this clonotype: An end of the junction does not agree with germline; a read error may underlie this. The chain employs TRBV27 and TRBJ1-3, with D unclear. CDR3 length: 13 amino acids. The germline CDR1 and CDR2 sequences are MNHEY and SMNVEV (reference sequence). CDR3 residues: CASRGNSGKTIYF. In nucleotides, the CDR3 is TGTGCCAGCAGGGGAAACTCTGGAAAAACCATATATTTT.

J is TRBJ1-1 and V is TRBV5-1; D might be TRBD1 (5 bases). The CDR3 has 16 residues. The germline V gene encodes CDR1 SGHRS and CDR2 YFSETQ. The ends were cut back, 3 bases at V and 1 base at J, with 16 bases in the middle. The CDR3 nucleotides read TGCGCCAGCAGCTCCCATGGGGCAGGCCAGAACACTGAAGCTTTCTTT. Its translation: CASSSHGAGQNTEAFF.